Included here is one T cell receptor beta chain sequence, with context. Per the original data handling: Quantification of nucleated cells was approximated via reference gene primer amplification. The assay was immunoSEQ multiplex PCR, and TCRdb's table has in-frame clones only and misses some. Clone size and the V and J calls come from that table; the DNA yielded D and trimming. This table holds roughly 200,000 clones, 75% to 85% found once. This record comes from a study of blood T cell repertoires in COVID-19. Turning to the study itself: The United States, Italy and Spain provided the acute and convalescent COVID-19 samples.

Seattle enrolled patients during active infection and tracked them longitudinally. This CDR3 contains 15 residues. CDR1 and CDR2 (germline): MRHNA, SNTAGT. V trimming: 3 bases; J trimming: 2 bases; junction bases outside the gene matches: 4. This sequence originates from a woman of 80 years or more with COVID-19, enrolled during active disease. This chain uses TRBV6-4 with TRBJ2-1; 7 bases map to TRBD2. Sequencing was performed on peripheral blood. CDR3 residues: CASSDQAGAYNEQFF. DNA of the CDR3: TGTGCCAGCAGTGATCAGGCGGGGGCCTACAATGAGCAGTTCTTC.